These 10 T cell receptor beta chains were all obtained from the same sample, sequenced in a study of blood T cells in healthy people across ages. Together with a sample-barcoded 5' primer, a J-beta primer mix was included in a second PCR lasting 7 to 11 cycles. Each CDR3 protein is one row after TCRdb ran MiXCR on the 5' RACE reads. Found here are about 640,000 distinct CDR3 sequences, around three fifths of them singletons; the top ten hold 30% to 40%. Sequenced sample: blood. These receptors came from a man aged 60 to 75 in good health.

This chain uses TRBV12-3 or TRBV12-4 with TRBJ1-2; 12 nucleotides match TRBD1. The CDR3 covers 18 residues. The V gene end was trimmed by 5 bases and the J gene end by 1 base; junction bases not matched to a gene: 11. CDR3 residues: CASSATGTGGWGNYGYTF. The CDR3 DNA reads as TGTGCCAGCAGTGCGACCGGGACAGGGGGCTGGGGTAACTATGGCTACACCTTC.

Many counts were recorded for this clonotype. J is TRBJ2-3 and V is TRBV4-2; 11 nucleotides align to TRBD2. This CDR3 comprises 17 residues. Germline lookup yields CDR1 LGHNA and CDR2 YNFKEQ. Trimming cost V 4 bases and J 1 base; bases outside gene matches: 7. CDR3 sequence (DNA): TGTGCCAGCAGCCCCGAGCTAGCGGGGGGCCGCACAGATACGCAGTATTTT. Translation: CASSPELAGGRTDTQYF.

The V call is TRBV3-1, the J call TRBJ2-4; 8 bases fit TRBD1. This CDR3 is built from 16 residues. V was pared by 5 bases and J by 1 base, with 7 bases of the junction left unmatched. CDR1 and CDR2 (germline): LGHDT, YNNKEL (reference sequence). The CDR3 reads CASSIGTGVAKNIQYF. The CDR3 bases are TGTGCCAGCAGCATCGGGACAGGAGTGGCCAAAAACATTCAGTACTTC.

This clonotype has just a few counts. This chain uses TRBV29-1 with TRBJ2-1; D not certain. The germline V gene has CDR1 SQVTM and CDR2 ANQGSEA. V was shortened by 4 bases and J by 1 base, with 11 bases between the two germline ends. This CDR3 is 14 amino acids long. CDR3 amino acids: CSVGGPSSYNEQFF. The CDR3 DNA follows: TGCAGCGTTGGAGGACCATCATCCTACAATGAGCAGTTCTTC.

The chain has TRBV3-1 and TRBJ1-6; perhaps TRBD1 as D (5 bases). The CDR3 loop spans 15 amino acids. Per the germline V gene, CDR1 is LGHDT and CDR2 is YNNKEL (reference sequence). Trimming removed 0 bases from V and 3 bases from J, with 6 bases in between. The CDR3 nucleotides read TGTGCCAGCAGCCAAGACAGGGACTATAATTCACCCCTCCACTTT. It yields the protein CASSQDRDYNSPLHF.

The DNA of the CDR3 is TGTGCCATCGGGGCAGAACAAGAGACCCAGTACTTC. Translated: CAIGAEQETQYF. The chain couples TRBV10-3 to TRBJ2-5; D perhaps matches TRBD1 (5 bases). Germline loops: CDR1 ENHRY, CDR2 SYGVKD. V was shortened by 8 bases and J by 2 bases, with 9 bases between the two germline ends. This CDR3 has 12 residues.

Of note for this clonotype: This may be a read error, as it is one base from a much larger clone. The rearrangement joins TRBV7-2 to TRBJ2-1; D unresolved. The J call may be incorrect, as the DNA end agrees better with TRBJ2-7. CDR1 SGHTA and CDR2 FQGNSA come from the germline V gene. The CDR3 consists of 14 residues. The CDR3 coding sequence is TGTGCCAGCAGCGTAGGATCAGGAAGACATGAGCAGTACTTC. It encodes CASSVGSGRHEQYF.

This clonotype was picked up a small number of times. The chain uses TRBV5-1 and TRBJ2-3; TRBD2 matches 12 bases. The germline V gene has CDR1 SGHRS and CDR2 YFSETQ. The CDR3 loop spans 14 amino acids. With V trimmed by 4 bases and J by 6 bases, 3 bases remained unmatched. CDR3 bases: TGCGCCAGCAGCGCTAGCGGGGGGGTTGATACGCAGTATTTT. It translates to CASSASGGVDTQYF.

The rearrangement joins TRBV4-1 to TRBJ2-1; possible D gene TRBD1, 6 bases. V lost 0 bases and J 5 bases, leaving 11 bases between the germline ends. CDR1 is MGHRA, CDR2 YSYEKL, per germline. This CDR3 has 15 amino acids. The CDR3 DNA sequence: TGCGCCAGCAGCCAAGACAGGGGAAGGAACAATGAGCAGTTCTTC. Translation gives CASSQDRGRNNEQFF.

DNA for the CDR3: TGTGCCAGCAACCCAACCGGACAGACGAGCACAGATACGCAGTATTTT. Residues: CASNPTGQTSTDTQYF. The genes are TRBV7-9 and TRBJ2-3; D may be TRBD1 (6 bases). Germline CDR1 SEHNR, CDR2 FQNEAQ (reference sequence). This CDR3 is 16 amino acids long. V dropped 7 bases and J dropped 0 bases, with 17 bases sitting between them.